What follows is one TCR beta chain and its context. Its antigen is not yet known. Base quality data are lacking; no much larger clone is found one base away. This sample is drawn from a study of blood T cell repertoires in COVID-19 (dated by TCRdb to 2020 to 2022). For the wider study: For ImmuneRACE Cohort 3, a participant was defined as recovered based on two consecutive negative NP/OP PCR tests, clearance by a healthcare professional, or resolution of symptoms. Samples from collaborators originated in the United States, Italy and Spain and spanned both the acute and convalescent phases of COVID-19. The material from the prospective study consisted of cDNA or gDNA derived from T cells, B-cell-depleted T cells, or PBMCs. Deeply sampled blood TCRbeta repertoires from subjects exposed to, actively infected with, or recovered from COVID-19 were included in the dataset. The repertoires were made available in a free public database intended to serve as a resource for research on the immune response to SARS-CoV-2. Samples were obtained from the ongoing ImmuneRACE study (first 160 participants) and from 1,000 to 1,500 subjects provided by 6 global collaborators. Sample metadata almost always included a de-identified subject ID, COVID-19 status, age in years and sex. HLA class I and class II types, where available, came from metadata supplied by the sample provider rather than from assay-based typing. General conclusions and limits of the study: The amount of clinical and demographic metadata varied by source and participant and was provided uncurated.

CDR1 LGHNA and CDR2 YSLEER were looked up in the germline V gene. Taken from cysteine to phenylalanine, the CDR3 has 16 residues. Only the CDR3 DNA stays, 48 bases, in frame from base 1. Clipping removes 0 bases from V and 7 bases from J, with 6 as the unmatched junction base count. Participants in the prospective study were aged roughly 18 to 100 years, lived in about two dozen United States geographic areas, and enrolled through a virtual design. In the prospective study, participants were assigned to cohorts based on the clinical history participants reported in a screening survey and a study questionnaire. Each participant in the prospective study had whole blood, serum and a nasopharyngeal or oropharyngeal swab collected by mobile phlebotomists. Prospective study participants could optionally give additional blood draws and questionnaires over a roughly 2-month period. Blood samples from the prospective study were shipped frozen or at room temperature prior to DNA extraction.

TCRbeta CDR3 regions were amplified from genomic DNA using the immunoSEQ Assay, a bias-controlled multiplex PCR. Per the authors' processing: The number of nucleated cells in each sample was estimated from the amplification of reference gene primers within the assay. Sequence reads were collapsed and filtered to measure the absolute abundance of every unique TCRbeta CDR3 rearrangement. For each sample, productive Simpson clonality was calculated by taking the square root of Simpson's diversity index across productive rearrangements. TCRdb holds this immuneACCESS table with in-frame rearrangements only. Some clones are missing; in checked studies, unresolved V genes explain under half, and the rest has no known cause. V and J calls plus clone size are reproduced from that table; the DNA served to infer D and trimming. Present in this sample are roughly 210,000 clones, around 87% of which were seen just once. Approximately 7.2% of the sample lies in the top ten.

Sequencing was carried out using PBMCs or T cells enriched from blood (not recorded which). Recombination connected TRBV4-3 to TRBJ2-1, with 10 middle bases fitting TRBD2. The sequence derives from a man between 25 and 39 years old in a cohort exposed to, infected with or recovered from COVID-19 (not recorded which). Here is the DNA: TGCGCCAGCAGCCAAGATTGGGCTAGCGGGAGTAATGAGCAGTTCTTC. Its protein is CASSQDWASGSNEQFF.